A single sample is the source of the 14 T cell receptor beta chains below, sequenced in a study of blood T cell repertoires in COVID-19. This table comes from immunoSEQ multiplex PCR, and its TCRdb copy is limited to in-frame clones, with some not included. This table holds fewer than 300,000 clones, about four fifths found once. The sequencing input was peripheral blood. These TCRs come from a woman aged 18 to 35 with acute or convalescent COVID-19.

This chain uses TRBV2 with TRBJ2-1; D is ambiguous. This CDR3 has 13 residues. Trimming stripped 3 bases from V and 12 bases from J, with 15 bases between. The germline gives CDR1 SNHLY, CDR2 FYNNEI. The CDR3 nucleotides are TGTGCCAGCAGTGATTCGGCAGGCCAGGCGCAGTTCTTC. Encoded protein: CASSDSAGQAQFF.

The chain is built from TRBV19 and TRBJ2-1; the D is unclear. The CDR3 has 15 amino acids. Trimming stripped 5 bases from V and 0 bases from J, with 11 bases between. The germline gives CDR1 LNHDA, CDR2 SQIVND (reference sequence). DNA of the CDR3: TGTGCCAGTAGTCAGGCGTCCCGCTCCTACAATGAGCAGTTCTTC. This translates into CASSQASRSYNEQFF.

The V call is TRBV7-2, the J call TRBJ2-4, with D perhaps TRBD1 (5 bases). The CDR3 totals 16 residues. V gave up 1 base and J gave up 7 bases, with 17 bases separating them. CDR1 SGHTA and CDR2 FQGNSA come from the germline V gene. DNA for the CDR3: TGTGCCAGCAGCTTAGAGTTTTGGCAGGGAAGGAACATTCAGTACTTC. As protein: CASSLEFWQGRNIQYF.

V usage is TRBV9 and J usage is TRBJ2-5, with D maybe TRBD2 (5 bases). The germline CDR1 and CDR2 sequences are SGDLS and YYNGEE. V lost 3 bases and J lost 1, with 13 bases in between. This CDR3 has 15 residues. Written as DNA, the CDR3 is TGTGCCAGCAGCGACCCCCTAGCAATCCAAGAGACCCAGTACTTC. Translation gives CASSDPLAIQETQYF. Based on the CDR3 plus reference TRBV9 and TRBJ2-5, the full variable domain is DSGVTQTPKHLITATGQRVTLRCSPRSGDLSVYWYQQSLDQGLQFLIQYYNGEERAKGNILERFSAQQFPDLHSELNLSSLELGDSALYFCASSDPLAIQETQYFGPGTRLLVL.

The table lists this clone with a count of one. V usage is TRBV5-4 and J usage is TRBJ2-3, with TRBD2 matching over 11 bases. The germline V gene encodes CDR1 SGHNT and CDR2 YYREEE (reference sequence). After removal of 0 bases from V and 3 bases from J, the junction contained 6 bases not matched to a gene. This CDR3 has 17 residues. The CDR3 sequence is CASSLGAGTSGTDTQYF. The CDR3 nucleotides are TGTGCCAGCAGCTTGGGGGCCGGGACTAGCGGAACAGATACGCAGTATTTT.

This clone was recorded a few times. This chain uses TRBV30 with TRBJ1-5; D gene unclear. V gave up 4 bases and J gave up 2 bases, with 27 bases separating them. The germline CDR1 and CDR2 sequences are GTSNPN and SVGIG (reference sequence). The CDR3 is 19 residues long. CDR3 sequence (DNA): TGTGCCTGGATTGGGATTGCAGGTACTCGGTACGGGGGCAATCAGCCCCAGCATTTT. Translated, it gives CAWIGIAGTRYGGNQPQHF.

V usage is TRBV2 and J usage is TRBJ1-2, with 8 bases fitting TRBD1. Germline lookup yields CDR1 SNHLY and CDR2 FYNNEI. The J segment lost 4 bases and the V segment lost 7 bases, leaving 11 bases of the junction unmatched. This CDR3 comprises 15 residues. DNA of the CDR3: TGTGCCAGCATAAGCGACAGGGGATTGGGCTATGGCTACACCTTC. Encoded protein: CASISDRGLGYGYTF. Filled out from reference TRBV2 and TRBJ1-2, the complete variable domain reads EPEVTQTPSHQVTQMGQEVILRCVPISNHLYFYWYRQILGQKVEFLVSFYNNEISEKSEIFDDQFSVERPDGSNFTLKIRSTKLEDSAMYFCASISDRGLGYGYTFGSGTRLTVV.

CDR3 DNA: TGTGCCAGCAGCTTTTCGGGAGTGAAACCCCTCGAGCAGTACTTC. Amino acids: CASSFSGVKPLEQYF. This chain connects TRBV11-2 to TRBJ2-7; possible D gene TRBD2, 6 bases. The CDR3 is 15 amino acids. Deletions cut 3 bases from V and 6 bases from J, with 18 bases between. From germline, CDR1 is SGHAT and CDR2 FQNNGV. Combining the CDR3 with reference TRBV11-2 and TRBJ2-7 gives the whole variable domain EAGVAQSPRYKIIEKRQSVAFWCNPISGHATLYWYQQILGQGPKLLIQFQNNGVVDDSQLPKDRFSAERLKGVDSTLKIQPAKLEDSAVYLCASSFSGVKPLEQYFGPGTRLTVT.

This clone was observed a single time. The chain joins TRBV2 to TRBJ2-7; 11 bases are a match to TRBD1. Germline lookup yields CDR1 SNHLY and CDR2 FYNNEI. This CDR3 region has 14 residues. Germline trimming cut 10 bases from V and 2 bases from J; bases unmatched to any gene: 7. The CDR3 nucleotides read TGTGCCATAAGGGGACAGGGGGTCCCCTACGAGCAGTACTTC. It codes for CAIRGQGVPYEQYF. The complete variable domain, with remaining parts taken from reference TRBV2 and TRBJ2-7, reads EPEVTQTPSHQVTQMGQEVILRCVPISNHLYFYWYRQILGQKVEFLVSFYNNEISEKSEIFDDQFSVERPDGSNFTLKIRSTKLEDSAMYFCAIRGQGVPYEQYFGPGTRLTVT.

The J gene is TRBJ2-6, the V gene TRBV18; 9 nucleotides align to TRBD1. Trimming took 6 bases from V and 2 from J; bases not matched to a gene: 8. The germline V gene encodes CDR1 KGHSH and CDR2 LQKENI. The CDR3 contains 17 residues. The CDR3 nucleotides are TGTGCCAGCTCGCTGGGGACAGGGACTGCTGGGGCCAACGTCCTGACTTTC. Translation: CASSLGTGTAGANVLTF. Full variable domain (rest looked up from reference TRBV18 and TRBJ2-6): NAGVMQNPRHLVRRRGQEARLRCSPMKGHSHVYWYRQLPEEGLKFMVYLQKENIIDESGMPKERFSAEFPKEGPSILRIQQVVRGDSAAYFCASSLGTGTAGANVLTFGAGSRLTVL.

On this clone: Distinct nucleotide sequences in the sample also encode this CDR3. The chain combines TRBV18 with TRBJ2-5, with D perhaps matching TRBD1 (6 bases). Per the germline V gene, CDR1 is KGHSH and CDR2 is LQKENI. Trimming pared 3 bases from V and 3 bases from J, leaving 8 bases between. This CDR3 region has 13 residues. The CDR3 sequence: CASSPPGEETQYF. The CDR3 bases are TGTGCCAGCTCACCCCCAGGGGAAGAGACCCAGTACTTC.

This chain joins TRBV9 and TRBJ2-7, with 7 bases fitting TRBD2. Germline lookup yields CDR1 SGDLS and CDR2 YYNGEE. Trimming removed 2 bases from V and 5 bases from J; junction bases left unmatched: 4. The CDR3 extends over 13 amino acids. The CDR3 here is CASSVQGGDEQYF. CDR3 nucleotides: TGTGCCAGCAGCGTTCAGGGAGGGGACGAGCAGTACTTC.

This chain connects TRBV6-5 to TRBJ1-4; no definite D call. CDR3 length: 16 amino acids. The germline CDR1 and CDR2 sequences are MNHEY and SVGAGI. The V gene lost 0 bases and the J gene lost 6 bases, with 14 bases spanning the gap. CDR3 in amino acids: CASSYSIWALDEKLFF. The CDR3 DNA reads as TGTGCCAGCAGTTACTCGATCTGGGCGTTAGATGAAAAACTGTTTTTT.

V is TRBV19 and J is TRBJ1-5; 8 nucleotides match TRBD1. Per germline, CDR1 LNHDA and CDR2 SQIVND (reference sequence). V was pared by 1 base and J by 0 bases, with 11 bases of the junction left unmatched. The CDR3 loop spans 19 amino acids. The CDR3 DNA follows: TGTGCCAGTAGTATAGGCGGCAGGGGGCTAAGTGGTAGCAATCAGCCCCAGCATTTT. Amino acids: CASSIGGRGLSGSNQPQHF.